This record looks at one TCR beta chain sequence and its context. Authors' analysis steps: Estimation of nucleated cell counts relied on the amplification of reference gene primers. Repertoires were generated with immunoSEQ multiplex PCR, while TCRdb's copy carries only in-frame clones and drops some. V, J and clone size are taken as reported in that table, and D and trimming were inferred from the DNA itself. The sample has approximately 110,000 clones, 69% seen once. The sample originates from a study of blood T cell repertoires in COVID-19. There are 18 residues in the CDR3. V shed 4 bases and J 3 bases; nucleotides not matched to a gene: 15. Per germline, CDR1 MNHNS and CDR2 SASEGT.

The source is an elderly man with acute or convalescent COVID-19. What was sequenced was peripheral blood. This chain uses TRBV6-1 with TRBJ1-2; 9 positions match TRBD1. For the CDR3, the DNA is TGTGCCAGCAGTGGCCACAGGGGGCAGAAGGAGGGCGACTATGGCTACACCTTC. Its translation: CASSGHRGQKEGDYGYTF.